These 15 T cell receptor beta chains share one sample of origin, sequenced in a study of blood T cell repertoires in COVID-19. Repertoires were generated with immunoSEQ multiplex PCR, while TCRdb's copy carries only in-frame clones and drops some. The top ten clones hold 9.8% of a sample with about 150,000 clones, 84% of them seen once. Input material: peripheral blood. All receptors derive from a woman in her forties or fifties with acute or convalescent COVID-19.

The chain joins TRBV12-3 or TRBV12-4 to TRBJ2-2, with unresolved D. This CDR3 is built from 13 residues. V was clipped by 6 bases and J by 6 bases, with 11 bases between them. The CDR3 sequence: CASRTQPAGELFF. DNA for the CDR3: TGTGCCAGCAGGACTCAACCCGCCGGGGAGCTGTTTTTT.

The rearrangement joins TRBV7-2 to TRBJ1-4; D unclear. CDR3 size: 15 residues. V lost 1 base to trimming and J lost 8 bases, with 14 bases between them. Germline CDR1 is SGHTA and CDR2 is FQGNSA. The CDR3 DNA reads TGTGCCAGCAGCTTAGTCCACAGCTTCTACGAAAAACTGTTTTTT. It specifies CASSLVHSFYEKLFF.

CDR3 bases: TGTGCCAGCGCCGCTAGCACACTTGGAGAGCAGTACTTC. The encoded protein is CASAASTLGEQYF. The genes are TRBV12-3 or TRBV12-4 and TRBJ2-7, with a weak D call TRBD2 (5 bases). The V gene lost 8 bases and the J gene lost 7 bases, with 18 bases spanning the gap. The CDR3 is made up of 13 amino acids.

The chain couples TRBV4-3 to TRBJ1-6, with 8 bases fitting TRBD1. The V gene end was trimmed by 0 bases and the J gene end by 10 bases; junction bases not matched to a gene: 8. From germline, CDR1 is LGHNA and CDR2 YSLEER. This CDR3 region has 16 residues. CDR3 nucleotides: TGCGCCAGCAGCCAAGATAGGTACAGGGGGGGCTCACCCCTCCACTTT. It translates to CASSQDRYRGGSPLHF.

This clone is a singleton in its sample. This sequence joins TRBV12-3 or TRBV12-4 and TRBJ2-7; D might be TRBD1 (6 bases). The CDR3 loop spans 13 amino acids. V lost 5 bases, J lost 0 bases, and 8 bases lay in between. The CDR3 spells CASSRQDSYEQYF. In DNA, the CDR3 is TGTGCCAGCAGTCGACAGGACTCCTACGAGCAGTACTTC.

The J gene is TRBJ2-5, the V gene TRBV6-2 or TRBV6-3; possibly TRBD2 for D (6 bases). Germline V gene data show CDR1 as MNHEY and CDR2 as SVGEGT. This CDR3 contains 12 residues. V gave up 6 bases and J gave up 3 bases, with 8 bases separating them. CDR3 amino acids: CASSREEETQYF. The DNA of the CDR3 is TGTGCCAGCAGCAGGGAGGAAGAGACCCAGTACTTC.

V and J are TRBV5-8 and TRBJ2-3; D is perhaps TRBD2 (7 bases). V lost 1 base to trimming and J lost 2 bases, with 14 bases between them. This CDR3 spans 16 amino acids. CDR1 and CDR2 from the germline V gene are SGHTS and YDEGEE. CDR3 in amino acids: CASSLFVGGLTDTQYF. The CDR3 bases are TGTGCCAGCAGCTTGTTCGTGGGGGGGCTCACAGATACGCAGTATTTT.

The rearrangement joins TRBV4-2 to TRBJ2-1; D ambiguous. The CDR3 loop spans 16 amino acids. Germline V gives CDR1 LGHNA, CDR2 YNFKEQ. The ends were cut back, 1 base at V and 4 bases at J, with 14 bases in the middle. This chain's CDR3 is CASSQANVELYNEQFF. CDR3 nucleotide sequence: TGTGCCAGCAGCCAAGCAAACGTAGAGTTATACAATGAGCAGTTCTTC.

The V and J genes are TRBV6-5 and TRBJ2-4; maybe TRBD1 (6 bases). The germline CDR1 and CDR2 sequences are MNHEY and SVGAGI. The CDR3 loop spans 14 amino acids. V lost 0 bases and J 7 bases, leaving 10 bases between the germline ends. CDR3 protein: CASSYSQGPNIQYF. CDR3 sequence (DNA): TGTGCCAGCAGTTACTCGCAGGGGCCGAACATTCAGTACTTC.

The chain has TRBV2 and TRBJ2-5; TRBD2 matches at 10 bases. The V segment lost 6 bases and the J segment 4 bases; nucleotides outside the gene matches: 5. The CDR3 loop spans 14 amino acids. CDR1 is SNHLY, CDR2 FYNNEI, per germline. The CDR3 nucleotides are TGTGCCAGCAGCCCCTCTAGCGGGGGAGAGACCCAGTACTTC. Its protein is CASSPSSGGETQYF.

The chain is built from TRBV2 and TRBJ2-1; D is perhaps TRBD1 (5 bases). This CDR3 is 14 amino acids long. The germline V gene has CDR1 SNHLY and CDR2 FYNNEI. V shed 5 bases and J shed 8 bases, with 16 bases lying between them. The chain's CDR3 is CASSNLGVGDEQFF. CDR3 sequence (DNA): TGTGCCAGCAGTAATCTAGGGGTCGGTGATGAGCAGTTCTTC.

This clone turned up a few times. The chain combines TRBV7-3 with TRBJ1-6, with D hard to call. V lost 5 bases, J lost 10 bases, and 12 bases lay in between. Germline CDR1 SGHTA, CDR2 FQGTGA. The CDR3 sequence is 13 residues long. The CDR3 here is CASSSMTPSPLHF. As DNA, the CDR3 is TGTGCCAGCAGCAGTATGACACCATCACCCCTCCACTTT.

This chain links TRBV7-4 with TRBJ1-4; tentative D call: TRBD1 (5 bases). V lost 2 bases, J lost 0 bases, and 13 bases lay in between. From germline, CDR1 is SGHVT and CDR2 SQSDAQ. This CDR3 region has 17 residues. The CDR3 spells CASSLWEGPATNEKLFF. The DNA for the CDR3 is TGTGCCAGCAGCTTATGGGAGGGACCAGCAACTAATGAAAAACTGTTTTTT.

The chain couples TRBV4-1 to TRBJ1-1; unclear D gene. Trimming took 2 bases from V and 0 from J, leaving 7 bases between them. The CDR3 sequence is 14 residues long. Germline V gene sequence: CDR1 MGHRA, CDR2 YSYEKL. Here the CDR3 reads CASSQQAMNTEAFF. In nucleotides, the CDR3 is TGCGCCAGCAGCCAACAGGCCATGAACACTGAAGCTTTCTTT.

V and J are TRBV27 and TRBJ1-4; 7 nucleotides line up with TRBD1. The CDR3 spans 13 residues. Germline-derived CDR1 and CDR2 are MNHEY and SMNVEV (reference sequence). Losses at the gene ends were 6 bases for V and 5 bases for J; bases not matched to a gene: 3. CDR3 sequence reads: CASRTGRNEKLFF. The CDR3 coding sequence is TGTGCCAGCAGGACAGGGAGGAATGAAAAACTGTTTTTT.